A selection of T cell receptor beta chains follows, all from one sample in a study of T cells expressing NK-cell markers. TCRdb processed the 5' RACE reads again and assigns one entry to each CDR3 protein, with no DNA. This table lists 300,000 or so distinct CDR3 sequences. Sequenced: blood T cells: a sorted CD56 or NKG2C T cell subset, CD4+ or CD8+ T cells, or bulk PBMC T cells (not recorded which). The receptors shown here come from a woman aged 18 to 75 in good health. Each CDR3 is given with its conserved first and last residue. The order of the fields is J gene, V gene, CDR3 protein.

>TRBJ2-4|TRBV29-1
CSVGDTKNIQYF
>TRBJ2-1|TRBV5-5
CASSLKGGAVGEQFF
>TRBJ2-3|TRBV6-5
CASSYETRPRGGPDTQYF
>TRBJ2-7|TRBV28
CASSFSAGLREQYF
>TRBJ2-5|TRBV7-2
CASSLAGIRETQYF
>TRBJ2-1|TRBV7-3
CASSRSLAGVYNEQFF
>TRBJ2-5|TRBV15
CATSRSSGLETQYF
>TRBJ2-4|TRBV27
CASGAGKNIQYF
>TRBJ2-5|TRBV10-3
CAINPGGSQETQYF
>TRBJ2-7|TRBV20-1
CSARVRTAISSYEQYF
>TRBJ2-7|TRBV5-1
CASSLSSSAYEQYF
>TRBJ2-5|TRBV5-1
CASSLAAEVGETQYF
>TRBJ1-3|TRBV7-2
CASSSRQSGNTIYF
>TRBJ1-2|TRBV3-1
CASSFRDGGDYGYTF
>TRBJ2-2|TRBV29-1
CSFTSGSGELFF
>TRBJ2-2|TRBV5-1
CASSVDRAGGELFF
>TRBJ1-1|TRBV19
CASSPQGPNTEAFF
>TRBJ1-2|TRBV5-1
CASSVDSNYGYTF
>TRBJ1-4|TRBV4-1
CASSQVVATNEKLFF
>TRBJ2-1|TRBV11-2
CASSLVGRGNEQFF
>TRBJ2-1|TRBV29-1
CSAPREGVSYNEQFF
>TRBJ2-5|TRBV29-1
CSVAALETQYF
>TRBJ1-4|TRBV5-1
CASSLDDTNEKLFF
>TRBJ1-6|TRBV7-6
CASSLARTDDNSPLHF
>TRBJ1-2|TRBV12-3/TRBV12-4
CASSPRTGRYGYTF
>TRBJ2-2|TRBV30
CAWSVPRSLNTGELFF
>TRBJ2-1|TRBV28
CASRLGTIYNEQFF
>TRBJ1-2|TRBV4-1
CASSRTGQVPYGYTF
>TRBJ2-3|TRBV19
CASSVSEGHADTQYF
>TRBJ1-1|TRBV20-1
CSARQGGTEAFF
>TRBJ2-1|TRBV7-2
CASSFSGPSYNEQFF
>TRBJ1-6|TRBV11-2
CASSLGSVNSPLHF
>TRBJ1-6|TRBV9
CASSAYNSPLHF
>TRBJ2-2|TRBV4-2
CASSEEWRGAAGELFF
>TRBJ1-2|TRBV29-1
CSAGGGQNYGYTF
>TRBJ2-5|TRBV4-1
CASSQDGGQGETQYF
>TRBJ2-1|TRBV21-1
CASRGTDNEQFF
>TRBJ2-7|TRBV21-1
CASRGTDYEQYF
>TRBJ2-7|TRBV12-3/TRBV12-4
CASSNQGFSYEQYF
>TRBJ2-3|TRBV5-4
CASSPRRAPDTQYF
>TRBJ2-5|TRBV20-1
CSAPGRQETQYF
>TRBJ2-5|TRBV7-2
CASSLVVQETQYF
>TRBJ1-5|TRBV4-2
CASSQTTDGANQPQHF
>TRBJ2-7|TRBV19
CASSFSGTGRDEQYF
>TRBJ2-2|TRBV6-5
CASSYRRDRAGGELFF
>TRBJ1-1|TRBV20-1
CSARDPRTGGLGAFF
>TRBJ1-3|TRBV6-5
CASSYDPGYSGNTIYF
>TRBJ1-1|TRBV29-1
CSVHMRTEAFF
>TRBJ1-1|TRBV29-1
CSVDPGAGTEAFF
>TRBJ1-4|TRBV18
CASSPPGTTNEKLFF
>TRBJ2-7|TRBV11-2
CASSLLPMREVSYEQYF